The TCR beta chain described here comes from a study of T-cell memory formation after mild COVID-19. Background on the study: Clustering of TCRs was largely donor specific.

5'RACE with constant-segment primers yielded barcoded, UMI-tagged TCR alpha and TCR beta cDNA libraries. Each CDR3 protein is one row after TCRdb ran MiXCR on the 5' RACE reads. The sample lists hundreds of thousands of distinct CDR3 sequences, 15% occurring once. CDR3 length: 14 residues. Trimming removed 5 bases from V and 0 bases from J, with 11 bases in between. Points from the study as a whole: Later expanders leaned CD4+, whereas clones that contracted between day 15 and 85 were balanced CD4/CD8. Memory cells collected pre-infection included some clones that later responded, suggesting cross-reactive memory joined.

For this clonotype: Its antigen is unidentified.

The chain has TRBV12-3 or TRBV12-4 and TRBJ2-7; the D is unclear. The TCR comes from a man in his late teens or twenties who had mild COVID-19 (a few samples of this study predate the infection). Cell type and time point are not known. Sequencing was performed on PBMCs or a T cell subset sorted from them (not recorded which). The CDR3 protein is CASSHWKSSYEQYF. In DNA form, the CDR3 reads TGTGCCAGCAGTCACTGGAAAAGCTCCTACGAGCAGTACTTC.